The 14 T cell receptor beta chains listed next were all sequenced from one sample in a study of T cells expressing NK-cell markers. TCRdb re-called the 5' RACE reads, yielding one record per CDR3 amino acid sequence without DNA. The repertoire table contains a few hundred thousand distinct CDR3 sequences. Sequences were obtained from blood T cells: a sorted CD56 or NKG2C T cell subset, CD4+ or CD8+ T cells, or bulk PBMC T cells (not recorded which). The receptors were gathered from a woman in her fifties or sixties in good health.

This chain connects TRBV28 to TRBJ2-7; TCRdb proposes TRBD2, but this gene call is untestable without DNA. The V gene's germline CDR1 is MDHEN and CDR2 SYDVKM. CDR3 length equals 11 residues. The CDR3 here is CASEGLNEQYF.

This chain joins TRBV4-1 and TRBJ2-3; the D call of TRBD2 rests on TCRdb alone, since no DNA is present to check it. In germline, CDR1 is MGHRA, CDR2 YSYEKL. CDR3 size: 13 residues. The CDR3 protein is CASRLSDINTQYF.

CDR3 sequence reads: CSASPLAKKGETQYF. The chain is built from TRBV20-1 and TRBJ2-5; TCRdb selects TRBD2, and the lack of DNA leaves this call unchecked. Per germline, CDR1 DFQATT and CDR2 SNEGSKA (reference sequence). The length of the CDR3 is 15 residues.

The chain couples TRBV27 to TRBJ1-5. The CDR3 sequence is 13 residues long. The germline CDR1 and CDR2 sequences are MNHEY and SMNVEV (reference sequence). This CDR3 is CASSLRPNQPQHF.

CDR3 amino acids: CSARKRRQASRPLRMNTEAFF. The gene calls are TRBV20-1 and TRBJ1-1; TCRdb selects TRBD1, and the lack of DNA leaves this call unchecked. The CDR3 runs 21 residues. Germline V gene sequence: CDR1 DFQATT, CDR2 SNEGSKA (reference sequence).

The rearrangement uses TRBV3-1 and TRBJ2-2; TCRdb's D call, TRBD1, is unchecked because there is no DNA. This CDR3 has 16 amino acids. The germline CDR1 and CDR2 sequences are LGHDT and YNNKEL (reference sequence). CDR3 residues: CASSRTDRGRNGELFF. Full variable domain (outside the CDR3, taken from reference TRBV3-1 and TRBJ2-2): DTAVSQTPKYLVTQMGNDKSIKCEQNLGHDTMYWYKQDSKKFLKIMFSYNNKELIINETVPNRFSPKSPDKAHLNLHINSLELGDSAVYFCASSRTDRGRNGELFFGEGSRLTVL.

The V and J genes are TRBV14 and TRBJ2-6. Germline V gene data show CDR1 as SGHDN and CDR2 as FVKESK. This CDR3 spans 14 amino acids. The CDR3 is CASSQRVGANVLTF. Variable domain in full (rest from reference TRBV14 and TRBJ2-6): EAGVTQFPSHSVIEKGQTVTLRCDPISGHDNLYWYRRVMGKEIKFLLHFVKESKQDESGMPNNRFLAERTGGTYSTLKVQPAELEDSGVYFCASSQRVGANVLTFGAGSRLTVL.

V gene TRBV11-3 combines with J gene TRBJ2-2; TCRdb's D call, TRBD2, is unchecked because there is no DNA. Germline assignment: CDR1 SGHNT and CDR2 YENEEA. CDR3 length equals 14 residues. This chain's CDR3 is CAIPSGSRTGELFF. The variable domain in full, with the rest retrieved from reference TRBV11-3 and TRBJ2-2, is EAGVVQSPRYKIIEKKQPVAFWCNPISGHNTLYWYLQNLGQGPELLIRYENEEAVDDSQLPKDRFSAERLKGVDSTLKIQPAELGDSAVYLCAIPSGSRTGELFFGEGSRLTVL.

The chain recombines TRBV12-5 with TRBJ2-2; the D call from TCRdb, TRBD1, cannot be confirmed without DNA. The CDR3 has 13 amino acids. Germline loops: CDR1 LGHNT, CDR2 FRNRAP. Here the CDR3 reads CASGLRGDGELFF.

V gene TRBV2 combines with J gene TRBJ2-4. The V gene's germline CDR1 is SNHLY and CDR2 FYNNEI. The CDR3 is 13 residues long. CDR3 amino acids: CARQGLAKNIQYF.

The chain couples TRBV30 to TRBJ1-4; TCRdb gives TRBD1 as the D gene, but with no DNA this cannot be confirmed. Germline CDR1 and CDR2: GTSNPN and SVGIG (reference sequence). This CDR3 comprises 14 residues. CDR3 region: CAWSAGTGNEKLFF.

V gene TRBV11-1 combines with J gene TRBJ2-1; the TCRdb call, TRBD2, lacks DNA for checking. This CDR3 is built from 17 residues. The V gene's germline CDR1 is SGHAT and CDR2 FQDESV (reference sequence). The CDR3 region is CASSLWGAGTFYNEQFF.

The genes are TRBV12-3 or TRBV12-4 and TRBJ2-1; TCRdb returns TRBD2, unconfirmable since there is no DNA. This CDR3 is 16 amino acids long. CDR3 loop: CASSLAGGVDRDEQFF.

The gene calls are TRBV10-3 and TRBJ2-1; TCRdb names TRBD2, which stays unverified in the absence of DNA. Germline-derived CDR1 and CDR2 are ENHRY and SYGVKD. CDR3 length: 14 amino acids. The CDR3 is CAIEREGSLDEQFF.